This T cell receptor beta chain was identified during a study of cytomegalovirus exposure and HLA in healthy donors. General study results and limits: Donors were assumed by presence/absence analyses to have roughly uniform sequencing depth. On later analysis, the bulk of CMV-associated TCR beta chains appeared to be HLA-restricted.

About this clone: Antigen: not known.

This CDR3 is 14 amino acids long. The germline CDR1 and CDR2 sequences are MDHEN and SYDVKM. 13 Jbeta primers and 60 Vbeta primers were used for the PCR. Produced via immunoSEQ multiplex PCR; TCRdb's table is partial and in-frame only. The profile shows approximately 110,000 clones, 82% of them singletons. The chain links TRBV28 to TRBJ2-5; 8 bases agree with TRBD1. The end of the DNA is better explained by TRBJ2-7, so the J call may be wrong. The specimen was PBMCs. The receptor was derived from a young woman in good health and CMV-seronegative. The CDR3: CASSSGGNSYEQYF. The CDR3 region has the DNA TGTGCCAGCAGTTCAGGGGGCAACTCCTACGAGCAGTACTTC.